The 27 T cell receptor beta chains reported below all come from one sample, sequenced in a study of blood T cell repertoires in COVID-19. Generated by immunoSEQ multiplex PCR, the TCRdb table keeps only in-frame clones and is missing some. The sample lists roughly 250,000 clones, about 88% occurring once. Sequencing was performed on peripheral blood. Receptors were obtained from a woman aged 40 to 50 who had recovered from COVID-19.

The genes are TRBV4-2 and TRBJ2-7; TRBD2 matches at 13 bases. CDR3 size: 16 residues. Germline CDR1 is LGHNA and CDR2 is YNFKEQ. V gave up 4 bases and J gave up 5 bases; unmatched junction bases: 8. CDR3 protein: CASSRLLAGGSHEQYF. CDR3 sequence (DNA): TGTGCCAGCAGCCGCCTACTAGCGGGAGGGTCTCACGAGCAGTACTTC.

This chain uses TRBV11-3 with TRBJ2-5, with D perhaps TRBD1 (6 bases). Trimming removed 5 bases from V and 13 bases from J, with 20 bases in between. Germline CDR1 is SGHNT and CDR2 is YENEEA. CDR3 length equals 13 residues. CDR3 DNA: TGTGCCAGCAGCCCAGGGTGGGACAAGCTGGTGTACTTC. Translating it yields CASSPGWDKLVYF. The full variable domain, completed using reference TRBV11-3 and TRBJ2-5, is EAGVVQSPRYKIIEKKQPVAFWCNPISGHNTLYWYLQNLGQGPELLIRYENEEAVDDSQLPKDRFSAERLKGVDSTLKIQPAELGDSAVYLCASSPGWDKLVYFGPGTRLLVL.

The V call is TRBV10-1, the J call TRBJ1-3, with 8 positions matching TRBD1. With V trimmed by 6 bases and J by 3 bases, 16 bases remained unmatched. In germline, CDR1 is WNHNN, CDR2 SYGVQD (reference sequence). The CDR3 loop spans 18 amino acids. The CDR3 protein is CASSEGDRDRSNGNTIYF. DNA for the CDR3: TGCGCCAGCAGCGAGGGGGACCGGGACAGGTCCAATGGAAACACCATATATTTT.

A word on this clone: The sample has other DNA sequences that encode this CDR3 too. The chain has TRBV9 and TRBJ1-5, with D possibly TRBD1 on 5 matching bases. Looked up from germline, CDR1 is SGDLS and CDR2 is YYNGEE. CDR3 length: 15 residues. V was shortened by 3 bases and J by 0 bases, with 10 bases between the two germline ends. The CDR3 DNA follows: TGTGCCAGCAGCGCTACAGGAGATAGCAATCAGCCCCAGCATTTT. Translation: CASSATGDSNQPQHF.

The J gene is TRBJ2-1, the V gene TRBV28; 10 bases fit TRBD2. The CDR3 loop spans 15 amino acids. V dropped 5 bases and J dropped 8; count of bases not matched to a gene: 9. CDR1 is MDHEN and CDR2 is SYDVKM in the germline V gene. In DNA form, the CDR3 reads TGTGCCAGCAGTCCTCAGCGGGGGGGCATTCATGAGCAGTTCTTC. This translates into CASSPQRGGIHEQFF.

The chain uses TRBV30 and TRBJ2-2, with D maybe TRBD2 (6 bases). Germline CDR1 is GTSNPN and CDR2 is SVGIG (reference sequence). The CDR3 runs 15 residues. The ends were cut back, 1 base at V and 7 bases at J, with 16 bases in the middle. CDR3 loop: CAWSARGGVNGELFF. The CDR3 DNA follows: TGTGCCTGGAGTGCCCGAGGCGGGGTAAACGGGGAGCTGTTTTTT.

J is TRBJ2-1 and V is TRBV19; TRBD1 matches 10 bases. This CDR3 is built from 14 residues. V trimming: 5 bases; J trimming: 7 bases; junction bases outside the gene matches: 5. The germline V gene encodes CDR1 LNHDA and CDR2 SQIVND (reference sequence). The CDR3 region has the DNA TGTGCCAGTAGTCCCAGGGGACAGGGGAATGAGCAGTTCTTC. Protein: CASSPRGQGNEQFF. Filled out from reference TRBV19 and TRBJ2-1, the complete variable domain reads DGGITQSPKYLFRKEGQNVTLSCEQNLNHDAMYWYRQDPGQGLRLIYYSQIVNDFQKGDIAEGYSVSREKKESFPLTVTSAQKNPTAFYLCASSPRGQGNEQFFGPGTRLTVL.

The CDR3 bases are TGCGCCAGCAGCCAAGATCAGGGCCAGAGGAGCACAGATACGCAGTATTTT. Amino acids: CASSQDQGQRSTDTQYF. The rearrangement joins TRBV4-3 to TRBJ2-3, with D possibly being TRBD1 (5 bases). The germline CDR1 and CDR2 sequences are LGHNA and YSLEER. V was cut by 0 bases and J by 0 bases, with 13 bases left in between. There are 17 residues in the CDR3.

The gene calls are TRBV28 and TRBJ1-2; the D is unclear. The CDR3 extends over 13 amino acids. Trimming stripped 7 bases from V and 8 bases from J, with 17 bases between. From germline, CDR1 is MDHEN and CDR2 SYDVKM. The CDR3 region has the DNA TGTGCCAGCATGACACCCCTGGGGAGGGGCTACACCTTC. Protein product: CASMTPLGRGYTF.

The chain links TRBV7-2 to TRBJ2-3; maybe TRBD2 (5 bases). CDR1 is SGHTA, CDR2 FQGNSA, per germline. The CDR3 covers 14 residues. Trimming removed 0 bases at V and 4 bases at J, with 8 bases between. CDR3 bases: TGTGCCAGCAGCTTAGCGAGGGTATCAGATACGCAGTATTTT. Amino acid sequence: CASSLARVSDTQYF.

V is TRBV30 and J is TRBJ1-2; perhaps TRBD1 as D (6 bases). Germline CDR1 reads GTSNPN; CDR2 reads SVGIG (reference sequence). This CDR3 is built from 13 residues. The V and J ends lost 2 bases and 8 bases respectively, with 15 bases between them. The CDR3 loop is CAWSKGEYSGYTF. For the CDR3, the DNA is TGTGCCTGGAGTAAGGGGGAGTACTCCGGCTACACCTTC.

As for this clone: Other DNA sequences from this sample encode an identical CDR3 as well. V gene TRBV29-1 combines with J gene TRBJ2-2; 7 nucleotides agree with TRBD1. This CDR3 has 13 residues. The V gene end was trimmed by 7 bases and the J gene end by 4 bases; junction bases not matched to a gene: 6. Germline V lookup: CDR1 SQVTM, CDR2 ANQGSEA. The CDR3 here is CSARQGTTGELFF. CDR3 DNA sequence: TGCAGCGCCCGACAGGGCACCACCGGGGAGCTGTTTTTT.

The rearrangement links TRBV6-2 or TRBV6-3 to TRBJ2-6; TRBD1 might be the D (6 bases). Germline CDR1 MNHEY, CDR2 SVGEGT. The CDR3 runs to 15 residues. Trimming cost V 5 bases and J 2 bases, with 10 bases left between them. CDR3 coding DNA: TGTGCCAGCAGTCCGAACAGGGCTGGGGCCAACGTCCTGACTTTC. As protein: CASSPNRAGANVLTF.

A note on this clone: The sample has other DNA sequences that encode this CDR3 too. The gene calls are TRBV6-2 or TRBV6-3 and TRBJ1-5; 8 bases agree with TRBD1. The V gene end was trimmed by 3 bases and the J gene end by 2 bases; junction bases not matched to a gene: 3. From germline, CDR1 is MNHEY and CDR2 SVGEGT. The CDR3 is made up of 15 amino acids. The CDR3 sequence: CASSYLQGGNQPQHF. In nucleotides, the CDR3 is TGTGCCAGCAGTTATCTACAGGGGGGCAATCAGCCCCAGCATTTT.

This chain joins TRBV2 and TRBJ1-2; tentatively, D is TRBD1 (5 bases). CDR3 length: 14 amino acids. Trimming took off 7 bases at V and 3 bases at J, with 15 bases between the two ends. Germline CDR1 and CDR2: SNHLY and FYNNEI. The CDR3 sequence is CASTSGLVDYGYTF. The CDR3 nucleotides read TGTGCCAGCACCTCAGGGTTAGTAGACTATGGCTACACCTTC.

The chain carries TRBV27 and TRBJ1-6; 7 bases map to TRBD1. The germline gives CDR1 MNHEY, CDR2 SMNVEV (reference sequence). There are 16 residues in the CDR3. The trim removed 3 bases at V and 8 bases at J, leaving 10 bases unmatched. The CDR3 region is CASSLLTGTAHSPLHF. DNA for the CDR3: TGTGCCAGCAGTTTGTTGACCGGGACAGCTCATTCACCCCTCCACTTT.

This sequence joins TRBV27 and TRBJ1-6; 7 positions match TRBD1. The CDR3 is made up of 14 amino acids. The germline gives CDR1 MNHEY, CDR2 SMNVEV (reference sequence). Trimming cost V 6 bases and J 7 bases; bases outside gene matches: 6. In DNA form, the CDR3 reads TGTGCCAGCAGACCGACAGGGTGGAATTCACCCCTCCACTTT. Residues: CASRPTGWNSPLHF.

In nucleotides, the CDR3 is TGTGCCAGCAGTTACTCGGGATCGGGACAGGGTCTATCCCTCCACTTT. Its protein product is CASSYSGSGQGLSLHF. V usage is TRBV6-5 and J usage is TRBJ1-6, with 9 bases matching TRBD1. This CDR3 comprises 16 residues. V trimming: 0 bases; J trimming: 14 bases; junction bases outside the gene matches: 11. CDR1 and CDR2 from the germline V gene are MNHEY and SVGAGI.

This clone was picked up one time. This chain uses TRBV18 with TRBJ2-3; a weak D match, TRBD2 (7 bases). Trimming stripped 3 bases from V and 3 bases from J, with 16 bases between. The CDR3 extends over 16 amino acids. Germline V CDR1 and CDR2: KGHSH, LQKENI. Written as DNA, the CDR3 is TGTGCCAGCTCACCCGAGAGGGGGGGAGTTACAGATACGCAGTATTTT. Residues: CASSPERGGVTDTQYF.

The rearrangement uses TRBV30 and TRBJ2-1; maybe TRBD2 (6 bases). The germline V gene has CDR1 GTSNPN and CDR2 SVGIG (reference sequence). CDR3 length: 11 residues. V lost 3 bases and J 9 bases, leaving 9 bases between the germline ends. CDR3 loop: CAWSGSTEQFF. The DNA of the CDR3 is TGTGCCTGGAGCGGGAGCACTGAGCAGTTCTTC.

The table lists this clone with a few counts. V is TRBV7-9 and J is TRBJ2-7; maybe TRBD2 (6 bases). The CDR3 runs 15 residues. CDR1 is SEHNR and CDR2 is FQNEAQ in the germline V gene (reference sequence). Trimming cost V 2 bases and J 9 bases, with 20 bases left between them. The CDR3 loop reads CASSLWMGGDPGQYF. Written as DNA, the CDR3 is TGTGCCAGCAGCTTATGGATGGGCGGGGATCCAGGGCAGTACTTC.

The chain has TRBV6-5 and TRBJ2-7; a possible D gene is TRBD2 (7 bases). The V gene's germline CDR1 is MNHEY and CDR2 SVGAGI. The CDR3 consists of 14 residues. Deletions cut 6 bases from V and 1 base from J, with 13 bases between. CDR3 loop: CASSQGRGSYEQYF. The CDR3 DNA follows: TGTGCCAGCAGCCAGGGGCGGGGGTCCTACGAGCAGTACTTC.

The gene calls are TRBV28 and TRBJ2-7, with D uncertain. Between the trimmed V and J ends, which lost 4 bases and 10 bases, there was a span of 11 bases. CDR1 is MDHEN and CDR2 is SYDVKM in the germline V gene. This CDR3 has 11 amino acids. CDR3: CASSSMQEQYF. The CDR3 nucleotides are TGTGCCAGCAGTTCAATGCAGGAACAGTACTTC.

This chain uses TRBV7-6 with TRBJ1-2; 10 bases line up with TRBD1. J was trimmed by 5 bases and V by 4 bases; bases with no gene match: 4. CDR1 and CDR2 from the germline V gene are SGHVS and FNYEAQ. This CDR3 region has 14 residues. The CDR3 here is CASSSGQGLYGYTF. The CDR3 DNA follows: TGTGCCAGCAGCTCGGGACAGGGGCTATATGGCTACACCTTC.

V gene TRBV28 combines with J gene TRBJ1-2; weak D call: TRBD1 (5 bases). Germline CDR1 MDHEN, CDR2 SYDVKM. The V gene lost 7 bases and the J gene lost 1 base, with 13 bases spanning the gap. The CDR3 is 14 amino acids. CDR3 amino acids: CASNLGHLNYGYTF. CDR3 bases: TGTGCCAGCAACTTAGGACACCTTAACTATGGCTACACCTTC.

This clone has only a few counts. In nucleotides, the CDR3 is TGTGCCAGCAGCCCACGTGGAGCGGGGGGTTACAATGAGCAGTTCTTC. It yields the protein CASSPRGAGGYNEQFF. The chain uses TRBV11-3 and TRBJ2-1, with 9 bases lining up with TRBD2. The J segment lost 4 bases and the V segment lost 5 bases, leaving 9 bases of the junction unmatched. Germline V CDR1 and CDR2: SGHNT, YENEEA. The length of the CDR3 is 16 residues.

The chain uses TRBV7-3 and TRBJ2-1; 11 nucleotides line up with TRBD2. This CDR3 contains 15 residues. Germline CDR1 reads SGHTA; CDR2 reads FQGTGA. Germline trimming cut 5 bases from V and 7 bases from J; bases unmatched to any gene: 7. CDR3 bases: TGTGCCAGCAGCCATAGCGGGGGGGCTGTTAATGAGCAGTTCTTC. Translating gives CASSHSGGAVNEQFF.